These 26 T cell receptor beta chains came from one sample sequenced in a study of immune evolution from preneoplasia to lung adenocarcinoma. Sequenced by immunoSEQ multiplex PCR; TCRdb stores in-frame clones only, minus some. The sample contains about 2,500 clones, 70% to 80% of which appear only once. The sequencing input was FFPE adjacent normal lung tissue. Receptors were obtained from a person between 65 and 79 years old with lung adenocarcinoma.

The rearrangement joins TRBV6-1 to TRBJ1-5; weak D call: TRBD1 (5 bases). The germline gives CDR1 MNHNS, CDR2 SASEGT. Trimming left V 3 bases short and J 2 bases short, with 5 bases between. The CDR3 is made up of 13 amino acids. The CDR3 nucleotides are TGTGCCAGCAGTGACAGGGGCAATCAGCCCCAGCATTTT. Translation: CASSDRGNQPQHF.

CDR3 DNA: TGTGCCATCAGTGGGAAGGACGGAAGCTCCTACGAGCAGTACTTC. As protein: CAISGKDGSSYEQYF. The chain joins TRBV10-3 to TRBJ2-7, with unresolved D. There are 15 residues in the CDR3. Trimming removed 4 bases at V and 0 bases at J, with 13 bases between. Germline-derived CDR1 and CDR2 are ENHRY and SYGVKD.

This rearrangement joins TRBV28 to TRBJ1-1; 7 nucleotides align to TRBD1. The CDR3 totals 14 residues. Germline lookup yields CDR1 MDHEN and CDR2 SYDVKM. Germline trimming cut 6 bases from V and 1 base from J; bases unmatched to any gene: 5. The CDR3 loop is CASRSDRTNTEAFF. The CDR3, as DNA: TGTGCCAGCAGATCGGACAGGACGAACACTGAAGCTTTCTTT.

This clone came up once. The genes are TRBV29-1 and TRBJ2-7; perhaps D is TRBD1 or TRBD2 (6 bases each). The germline V and J ends were trimmed by 5 bases and 1 base, with 9 bases remaining between them. Germline V gives CDR1 SQVTM, CDR2 ANQGSEA. The CDR3 length is 12 residues. The CDR3 bases are TGCAGCGTTAGGGGGGCGTCCTACGAGCAGTACTTC. Amino acids: CSVRGASYEQYF.

CDR3 bases: TGTGCCAGCAGCCCCGGACAGGGACCTGGAAACACCATATATTTT. Its protein product is CASSPGQGPGNTIYF. The chain uses TRBV11-3 and TRBJ1-3, with 8 bases aligning to TRBD1. V dropped 5 bases and J dropped 2; count of bases not matched to a gene: 5. CDR1 SGHNT and CDR2 YENEEA come from the germline V gene. CDR3 size: 15 residues.

The chain is built from TRBV11-2 and TRBJ2-3; 7 bases fit TRBD2. V lost 2 bases to trimming and J lost 4 bases; unmatched junction nucleotides: 9. CDR1 is SGHAT and CDR2 is FQNNGV in the germline V gene. The CDR3 has 16 residues. The CDR3 DNA reads as TGTGCCAGCAGCTTAACGCGGACTAGAGGCGCAGATACGCAGTATTTT. Translation gives CASSLTRTRGADTQYF. Full variable domain (rest looked up from reference TRBV11-2 and TRBJ2-3): EAGVAQSPRYKIIEKRQSVAFWCNPISGHATLYWYQQILGQGPKLLIQFQNNGVVDDSQLPKDRFSAERLKGVDSTLKIQPAKLEDSAVYLCASSLTRTRGADTQYFGPGTRLTVL.

This clone appeared a single time. V usage is TRBV12-5 and J usage is TRBJ1-5, with a possible D match to TRBD1 (5 bases). Germline CDR1 is LGHNT and CDR2 is FRNRAP. The CDR3 loop spans 16 amino acids. The germline V and J ends were trimmed by 6 bases and 2 bases, with 17 bases remaining between them. CDR3 loop: CASGSGTVLGNQPQHF. CDR3 nucleotides: TGTGCTAGTGGGTCCGGGACCGTATTGGGCAATCAGCCCCAGCATTTT.

This clone was picked up a small number of times. The CDR3: CASSFGRQGFEQYF. In DNA form, the CDR3 reads TGTGCCAGCAGCTTTGGGAGACAGGGGTTCGAGCAGTACTTC. J is TRBJ2-7 and V is TRBV13, with 8 bases matching TRBD1. Losses at the gene ends were 3 bases for V and 6 bases for J; bases not matched to a gene: 7. The CDR3 loop spans 14 amino acids. Germline lookup yields CDR1 PRHDT and CDR2 FYEKMQ (reference sequence). Combining the CDR3 with reference TRBV13 and TRBJ2-7 gives the whole variable domain AAGVIQSPRHLIKEKRETATLKCYPIPRHDTVYWYQQGPGQDPQFLISFYEKMQSDKGSIPDRFSAQQFSDYHSELNMSSLELGDSALYFCASSFGRQGFEQYFGPGTRLTVT.

V gene TRBV6-1 combines with J gene TRBJ2-7, with D perhaps matching TRBD2 (5 bases). The CDR3 is 12 amino acids. Trimming removed 6 bases at V and 6 bases at J, with 12 bases between. The germline gives CDR1 MNHNS, CDR2 SASEGT. The CDR3 coding sequence is TGTGCCAGCAGCCCAACTAGTCTCGAGCAGTACTTC. Amino acids: CASSPTSLEQYF.

This chain uses TRBV9 with TRBJ2-1; TRBD1 is a possible D gene (6 bases). CDR1 and CDR2 from the germline V gene are SGDLS and YYNGEE. Trimming shortened V by 1 base and J by 7 bases, and 18 bases separated the two germline ends. This CDR3 is 16 amino acids long. The CDR3 reads CASSVIGDTLLNEQFF. CDR3 DNA sequence: TGTGCCAGCAGCGTAATCGGGGACACGCTGCTTAATGAGCAGTTCTTC.

The J gene is TRBJ2-7, the V gene TRBV7-9; D is possibly TRBD1 or TRBD2 (6 bases each). CDR3 length equals 15 residues. Germline lookup yields CDR1 SEHNR and CDR2 FQNEAQ (reference sequence). V was shortened by 0 bases and J by 2 bases, with 11 bases between the two germline ends. CDR3 coding DNA: TGTGCCAGCAGCTTAGCCGGGGGCGCGACCTACGAGCAGTACTTC. Its translation: CASSLAGGATYEQYF. The variable domain in full, completed from reference TRBV7-9 and TRBJ2-7, reads DTGVSQNPRHKITKRGQNVTFRCDPISEHNRLYWYRQTLGQGPEFLTYFQNEAQLEKSRLLSDRFSAERPKGSFSTLEIQRTEQGDSAMYLCASSLAGGATYEQYFGPGTRLTVT.

The chain recombines TRBV7-2 with TRBJ2-5, with D unresolved. Germline loops: CDR1 SGHTA, CDR2 FQGNSA. Trimming cost V 5 bases and J 2 bases, with 18 bases left between them. This CDR3 has 16 amino acids. The CDR3 bases are TGTGCCAGCAGCACCGCTCTCCCCAATGGACAAGAGACCCAGTACTTC. This gives the protein CASSTALPNGQETQYF.

This clone has a single count. The rearrangement joins TRBV18 to TRBJ2-7, with a possible D match to TRBD1 (5 bases). The CDR3 is 13 amino acids. From germline, CDR1 is KGHSH and CDR2 LQKENI. The V end was cut by 3 bases, the J end by 6 bases, with 12 bases between. This chain's CDR3 is CASSPLVQGEQYF. DNA of the CDR3: TGTGCCAGCTCACCCCTCGTGCAGGGCGAGCAGTACTTC.

This clone was detected a few times. This chain joins TRBV5-1 and TRBJ2-1; D is undetermined. The V and J ends lost 0 bases and 6 bases respectively, with 10 bases between them. This CDR3 spans 14 amino acids. Germline CDR1 is SGHRS and CDR2 is YFSETQ. The CDR3 coding sequence is TGCGCCAGCAGCTTGGAACAGACCTCCAATGAGCAGTTCTTC. Its protein product is CASSLEQTSNEQFF.

This chain connects TRBV6-1 to TRBJ1-3; D remains ambiguous. The CDR3 consists of 15 residues. Trimming removed 5 bases at V and 0 bases at J, with 11 bases between. CDR1 and CDR2 (germline): MNHNS, SASEGT. The CDR3: CASSSRRSSGNTIYF. In nucleotides, the CDR3 is TGTGCCAGCAGTTCCCGACGTTCCTCTGGAAACACCATATATTTT.

The V and J genes are TRBV11-3 and TRBJ2-7, with D hard to call. V was shortened by 6 bases and J by 0 bases, with 9 bases between the two germline ends. Germline CDR1 SGHNT, CDR2 YENEEA. The CDR3 is 13 residues long. The CDR3 loop reads CASRPRSSYEQYF. The CDR3 coding sequence is TGTGCCAGCAGGCCCAGGTCCTCCTACGAGCAGTACTTC.

The count of this clone is one. The V and J genes are TRBV5-4 and TRBJ2-1, with 10 positions matching TRBD2. V was pared by 4 bases and J by 10 bases, with 5 bases of the junction left unmatched. The CDR3 loop spans 13 amino acids. Per the germline V gene, CDR1 is SGHNT and CDR2 is YYREEE (reference sequence). CDR3 amino acids: CASSPGTSDEQFF. The CDR3 nucleotides are TGTGCCAGCAGCCCCGGGACTAGCGACGAGCAGTTCTTC.

The chain couples TRBV30 to TRBJ2-2, with D perhaps TRBD1 (6 bases). Germline V lookup: CDR1 GTSNPN, CDR2 SVGIG (reference sequence). The CDR3 extends over 13 amino acids. Trimming removed 5 bases at V and 8 bases at J, with 15 bases between. Here the CDR3 DNA reads TGTGCCTGGTCGGGACACAGGGCTGGGGAGCTGTTTTTT. Translating gives CAWSGHRAGELFF.

The chain couples TRBV30 to TRBJ1-5; D not certain. Trimming left V 0 bases short and J 5 bases short, with 8 bases between. Per the germline V gene, CDR1 is GTSNPN and CDR2 is SVGIG (reference sequence). The CDR3 runs to 13 residues. CDR3 nucleotide sequence: TGTGCCTGGAGTGTACACGGCGATCAGCCCCAGCATTTT. Translating gives CAWSVHGDQPQHF. The complete variable domain, with remaining parts taken from reference TRBV30 and TRBJ1-5, reads SQTIHQWPATLVQPVGSPLSLECTVEGTSNPNLYWYRQAAGRGLQLLFYSVGIGQISSEVPQNLSASRPQDRQFILSSKKLLLSDSGFYLCAWSVHGDQPQHFGDGTRLSIL.

This chain uses TRBV11-3 with TRBJ1-2, with TRBD1 matching 8 bases. Looked up from germline, CDR1 is SGHNT and CDR2 is YENEEA. CDR3 length: 14 residues. V shed 5 bases, J shed 3 bases, and the junction held 5 bases outside the gene matches. CDR3 DNA: TGTGCCAGCAGCGTGACAGGGGTCGACTATGGCTACACCTTC. Protein product: CASSVTGVDYGYTF.

This clone has a single count. V usage is TRBV2 and J usage is TRBJ2-5; the D is unclear. CDR1 and CDR2 (germline): SNHLY, FYNNEI. This CDR3 has 11 residues. V lost 6 bases and J lost 5, with 7 bases in between. This CDR3 is CASRSEETQYF. DNA of the CDR3: TGTGCCAGCAGGAGCGAGGAGACCCAGTACTTC. The full variable domain, its missing parts supplied by reference TRBV2 and TRBJ2-5, is EPEVTQTPSHQVTQMGQEVILRCVPISNHLYFYWYRQILGQKVEFLVSFYNNEISEKSEIFDDQFSVERPDGSNFTLKIRSTKLEDSAMYFCASRSEETQYFGPGTRLLVL.

The chain uses TRBV29-1 and TRBJ2-2, with a weak D call TRBD2 (6 bases). Trimming cost V 1 base and J 0 bases, with 9 bases left between them. Germline CDR1 is SQVTM and CDR2 is ANQGSEA. The CDR3 extends over 15 amino acids. CDR3 nucleotides: TGCAGCGTTGAAGGGCGGGGTACGAACACCGGGGAGCTGTTTTTT. This encodes CSVEGRGTNTGELFF.

This clone was recorded a few times. The V call is TRBV6-5, the J call TRBJ2-7, with D perhaps TRBD2 (6 bases). Germline V gene lookup returns CDR1 MNHEY and CDR2 SVGAGI. V lost 0 bases and J lost 6, with 6 bases in between. The CDR3 sequence is 12 residues long. This CDR3 is CASSYSGGEQYF. CDR3 sequence (DNA): TGTGCCAGCAGTTACTCCGGGGGCGAGCAGTACTTC.

This clone is termed large. V gene TRBV18 combines with J gene TRBJ1-1; possibly TRBD1 for D (5 bases). This CDR3 is built from 13 residues. Germline assignment: CDR1 KGHSH and CDR2 LQKENI. V lost 2 bases and J 1 base, leaving 5 bases between the germline ends. CDR3 bases: TGTGCCAGCTCACCAACAGGGAACACTGAAGCTTTCTTT. Its protein product is CASSPTGNTEAFF.

The gene calls are TRBV29-1 and TRBJ1-1; D uncertain. Germline loops: CDR1 SQVTM, CDR2 ANQGSEA. The CDR3 length is 11 residues. Trimming took 8 bases from V and 1 from J, leaving 8 bases between them. The CDR3 region is CSFIRNTEAFF. The DNA of the CDR3 is TGCAGCTTCATCAGGAACACTGAAGCTTTCTTT.

The gene calls are TRBV29-1 and TRBJ2-7, with 12 bases aligning to TRBD1. The V segment lost 5 bases and the J segment 7 bases; nucleotides outside the gene matches: 15. This CDR3 spans 16 amino acids. Germline CDR1 is SQVTM and CDR2 is ANQGSEA. The CDR3: CSVIPGSGQGASEQYF. The CDR3 nucleotides are TGCAGCGTTATTCCCGGTTCGGGACAGGGGGCGTCAGAGCAGTACTTC.